This T cell receptor (beta chain) emerged from a study of CD4 and CD8 cells across lung adenocarcinoma regions listed by TCRdb under 2018. For the wider study: The study examined intratumor heterogeneity of the T cell receptor repertoire by comparing tumor centers with tumor margins.

Patients with localized lung adenocarcinoma, a subtype of non-small cell lung cancer, were used as donors. These samples came from the centers of localized lung adenocarcinomas. CD4+ T cells from tumor tissue were profiled separately from CD8+ T cells for TCR repertoire analysis. CDR1 and CDR2 were assigned from the germline V gene as MNHEY and SVGAGI. The CDR3 holds 13 amino acids from the cysteine to the phenylalanine. Just the 39-base CDR3 DNA is kept, in frame starting at base 1. The protocol used for the library was PCR. The data were produced on a HiSeq X Ten. TCRdb passed the public sequencing reads through fastp at Q25 and MiXCR, retaining productive beta sequences. Entries are consolidated by CDR3 protein sequence, retaining the most common genes and DNA. In this sample the table shows 3,500 to 5,000 distinct CDR3 sequences, 40% to 60% of which occur a single time. The ten largest account for roughly 15% of the sample.

Note on this clonotype: No antigen is known for it. The record has no base qualities; no much larger clone is one base away.

This TCR derives from a female donor with lung adenocarcinoma. The CD4 and CD8 labels of this study may be unreliable. This chain joins TRBV6-5 to TRBJ2-1, with the D gene uncertain. TRBJ2-5 matches the DNA end more closely, so the J call is doubtful. What was sequenced was CD4+ T cells from the center of a lung tumor. The label giving this sample's cell subset or site can be read as: tumor center region. The nucleotide sequence reads TGTGCCAGCAGTTACAGTCTGGGAGAGACCCAGTACTTC. The encoded protein is CASSYSLGETQYF.